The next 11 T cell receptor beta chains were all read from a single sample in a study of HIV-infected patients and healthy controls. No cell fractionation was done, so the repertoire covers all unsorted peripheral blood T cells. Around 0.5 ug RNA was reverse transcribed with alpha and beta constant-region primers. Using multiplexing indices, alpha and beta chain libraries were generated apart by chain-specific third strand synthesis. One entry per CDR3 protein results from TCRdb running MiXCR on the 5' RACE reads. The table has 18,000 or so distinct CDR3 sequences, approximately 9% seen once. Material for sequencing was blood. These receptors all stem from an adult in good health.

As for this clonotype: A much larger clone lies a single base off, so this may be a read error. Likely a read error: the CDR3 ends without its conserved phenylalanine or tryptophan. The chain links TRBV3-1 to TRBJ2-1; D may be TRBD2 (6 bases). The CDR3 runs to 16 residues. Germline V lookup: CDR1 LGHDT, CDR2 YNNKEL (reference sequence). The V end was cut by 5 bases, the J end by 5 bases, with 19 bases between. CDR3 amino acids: CASSSVVERTNNEQFS. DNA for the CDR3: TGTGCCAGCAGCTCGGTGGTGGAAAGGACTAACAATGAGCAGTTCTCC.

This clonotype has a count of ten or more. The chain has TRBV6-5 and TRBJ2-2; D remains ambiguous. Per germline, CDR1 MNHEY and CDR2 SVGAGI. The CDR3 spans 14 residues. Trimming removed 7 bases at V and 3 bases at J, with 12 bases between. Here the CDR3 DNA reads TGTGCCAGCACAACCGCCACCTACACCGGGGAGCTGTTTTTT. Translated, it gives CASTTATYTGELFF.

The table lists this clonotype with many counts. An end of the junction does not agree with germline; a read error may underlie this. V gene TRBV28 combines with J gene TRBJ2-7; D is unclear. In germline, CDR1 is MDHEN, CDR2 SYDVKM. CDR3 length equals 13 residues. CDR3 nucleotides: TGTGCCAGCAGTTCCCCCGACTCCGACGAGCAGTACTTC. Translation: CASSSPDSDEQYF. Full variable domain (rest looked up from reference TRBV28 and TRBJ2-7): DVKVTQSSRYLVKRTGEKVFLECVQDMDHENMFWYRQDPGLGLRLIYFSYDVKMKEKGDIPEGYSVSREKKERFSLILESASTNQTSMYLCASSSPDSDEQYFGPGTRLTVT.

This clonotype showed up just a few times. CDR3 sequence: CASTSDLVNTEAFF. In nucleotides, the CDR3 is TGTGCCAGCACCTCAGACCTTGTGAACACTGAAGCTTTCTTT. The genes are TRBV11-1 and TRBJ1-1; D is undetermined. Germline-derived CDR1 and CDR2 are SGHAT and FQDESV (reference sequence). Deletions cut 7 bases from V and 0 bases from J, with 12 bases between. This CDR3 is built from 14 residues.

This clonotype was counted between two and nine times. CDR3 sequence reads: CASSLVGGVRETQYF. Here the CDR3 DNA reads TGCGCCAGCAGCTTGGTCGGAGGGGTACGGGAGACCCAGTACTTC. The chain links TRBV5-1 to TRBJ2-5, with D possibly matching TRBD2 (6 bases). V was cut by 0 bases and J by 5 bases, with 14 bases left in between. Germline values: CDR1 SGHRS, CDR2 YFSETQ. The CDR3 length is 15 residues.

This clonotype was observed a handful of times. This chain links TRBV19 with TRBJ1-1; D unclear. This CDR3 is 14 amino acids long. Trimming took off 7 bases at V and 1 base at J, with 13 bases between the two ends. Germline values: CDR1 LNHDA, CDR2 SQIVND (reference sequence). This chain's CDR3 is CASTGLRANTEAFF. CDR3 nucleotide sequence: TGTGCCAGTACCGGATTACGGGCGAACACTGAAGCTTTCTTT.

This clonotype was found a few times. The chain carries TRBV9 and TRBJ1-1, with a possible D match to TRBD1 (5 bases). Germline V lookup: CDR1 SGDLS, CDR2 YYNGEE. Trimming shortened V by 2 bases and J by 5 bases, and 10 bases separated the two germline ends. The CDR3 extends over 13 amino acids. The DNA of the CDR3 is TGTGCCAGCAGCGTCGGGACTGCGACTGAAGCTTTCTTT. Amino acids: CASSVGTATEAFF.

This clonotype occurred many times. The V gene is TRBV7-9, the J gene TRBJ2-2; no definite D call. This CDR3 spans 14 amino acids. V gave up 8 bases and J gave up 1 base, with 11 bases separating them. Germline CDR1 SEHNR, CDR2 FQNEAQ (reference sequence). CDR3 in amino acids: CASDGNRNTGELFF. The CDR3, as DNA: TGTGCCAGCGATGGGAATAGGAACACCGGGGAGCTGTTTTTT.

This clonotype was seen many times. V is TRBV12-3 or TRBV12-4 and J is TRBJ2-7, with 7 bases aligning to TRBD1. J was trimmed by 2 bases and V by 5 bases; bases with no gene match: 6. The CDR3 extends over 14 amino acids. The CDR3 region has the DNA TGTGCCAGCAGTCCGACAGGGAAAACCTACGAGCAGTACTTC. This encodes CASSPTGKTYEQYF.

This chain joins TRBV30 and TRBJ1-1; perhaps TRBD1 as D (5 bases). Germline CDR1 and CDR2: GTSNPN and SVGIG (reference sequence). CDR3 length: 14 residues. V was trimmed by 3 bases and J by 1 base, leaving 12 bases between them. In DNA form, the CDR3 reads TGTGCCTGGAGCCGAGGGGCGGGGAACACTGAAGCTTTCTTT. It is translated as CAWSRGAGNTEAFF.

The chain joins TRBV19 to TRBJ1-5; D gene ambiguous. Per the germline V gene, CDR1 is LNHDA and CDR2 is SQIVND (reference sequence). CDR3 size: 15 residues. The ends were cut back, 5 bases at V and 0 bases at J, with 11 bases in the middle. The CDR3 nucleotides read TGTGCCAGTAGTCGAGACTCAAATAGCAATCAGCCCCAGCATTTT. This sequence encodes CASSRDSNSNQPQHF.